These 8 T cell receptor beta chains came from one sample sequenced in a study of T cell responses to AZD1222 COVID-19 vaccine. Repertoires were generated with immunoSEQ multiplex PCR, while TCRdb's copy carries only in-frame clones and drops some. Among roughly 160,000 clones listed, 94% were seen once. Source: peripheral blood, taken on day 0 of AZD1222 vaccination. The receptors stem from an adult in good health.

The chain links TRBV9 to TRBJ1-3; the D is unclear. V shed 4 bases and J shed 3 bases, with 11 bases lying between them. The CDR3 length is 14 residues. Per the germline V gene, CDR1 is SGDLS and CDR2 is YYNGEE. CDR3 bases: TGTGCCAGCAGCCCTGGGCAGGATGGAAACACCATATATTTT. Protein product: CASSPGQDGNTIYF. The variable domain in full, with the rest retrieved from reference TRBV9 and TRBJ1-3, is DSGVTQTPKHLITATGQRVTLRCSPRSGDLSVYWYQQSLDQGLQFLIQYYNGEERAKGNILERFSAQQFPDLHSELNLSSLELGDSALYFCASSPGQDGNTIYFGEGSWLTVV.

The chain combines TRBV27 with TRBJ2-7; 9 nucleotides line up with TRBD1. Germline V gene sequence: CDR1 MNHEY, CDR2 SMNVEV (reference sequence). There are 15 residues in the CDR3. V shed 0 bases and J 6 bases; nucleotides not matched to a gene: 6. The CDR3 region has the DNA TGTGCCAGCAGTTTATCTGGGACAGGGCAGTTCGAGCAGTACTTC. It translates to CASSLSGTGQFEQYF.

A single count supports this clone. The chain has TRBV19 and TRBJ2-7, with 11 bases identical to TRBD1. With 5 bases clipped from V and 5 bases from J, the junction kept 5 bases outside the gene matches. CDR3 length: 14 residues. Germline V gene lookup returns CDR1 LNHDA and CDR2 SQIVND (reference sequence). CDR3 coding DNA: TGTGCCAGTAGTTTCTTGGGACAGGGGGACGAGCAGTACTTC. Protein sequence: CASSFLGQGDEQYF.

J is TRBJ1-6 and V is TRBV7-9; D ambiguous. The CDR3 consists of 16 residues. The V and J ends lost 4 bases and 9 bases respectively, with 19 bases between them. Germline V CDR1 and CDR2: SEHNR, FQNEAQ (reference sequence). DNA for the CDR3: TGTGCCAGCAGCTCCATGGCAGGCGTCTCAGGTTCACCCCTCCACTTT. This gives the protein CASSSMAGVSGSPLHF.

V is TRBV2 and J is TRBJ1-2; the D is unclear. The ends were cut back, 5 bases at V and 6 bases at J, with 10 bases in the middle. The CDR3 covers 12 residues. The germline CDR1 and CDR2 sequences are SNHLY and FYNNEI. CDR3 DNA: TGTGCCAGCAGTCGACGGCAGGATGGCTACACCTTC. Translating it yields CASSRRQDGYTF.

J is TRBJ1-4 and V is TRBV30; the D gene is possibly TRBD1 (5 bases). Germline V gene lookup returns CDR1 GTSNPN and CDR2 SVGIG (reference sequence). Between the trimmed V and J ends, which lost 4 bases and 0 bases, there was a span of 12 bases. The CDR3 is 15 residues long. This CDR3 reads CAWITGQATNEKLFF. CDR3 sequence (DNA): TGTGCCTGGATTACCGGACAAGCAACTAATGAAAAACTGTTTTTT.

V and J are TRBV6-4 and TRBJ1-2; D gene uncertain. This CDR3 contains 15 residues. Between the trimmed V and J ends, which lost 2 bases and 8 bases, there was a span of 18 bases. The germline CDR1 and CDR2 sequences are MRHNA and SNTAGT. The CDR3 spells CASSDGFGQSGGYTF. The CDR3 DNA is TGTGCCAGCAGTGACGGTTTTGGTCAGTCCGGCGGCTACACCTTC.

The genes are TRBV19 and TRBJ2-1, with 10 bases lining up with TRBD2. The CDR3 is 9 amino acids. Germline-derived CDR1 and CDR2 are LNHDA and SQIVND (reference sequence). CDR3 sequence: CSGREKQFF. For the CDR3, the DNA is TGTAGCGGGAGGGAGAAGCAGTTCTTC.